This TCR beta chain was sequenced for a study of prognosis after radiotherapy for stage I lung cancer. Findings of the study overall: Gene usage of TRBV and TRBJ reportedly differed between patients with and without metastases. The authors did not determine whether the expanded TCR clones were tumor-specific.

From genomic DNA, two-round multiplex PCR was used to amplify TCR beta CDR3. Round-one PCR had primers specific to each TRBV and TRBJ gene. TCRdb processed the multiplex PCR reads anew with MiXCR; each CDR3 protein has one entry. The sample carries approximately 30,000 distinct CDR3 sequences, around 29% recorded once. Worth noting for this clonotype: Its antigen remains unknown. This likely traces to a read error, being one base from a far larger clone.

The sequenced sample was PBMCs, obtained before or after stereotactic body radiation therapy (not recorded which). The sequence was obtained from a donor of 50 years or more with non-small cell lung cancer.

The CDR3 DNA sequence: TGTGCCAGTCCCGGCAGGACACCGGGATACAATGAGGAGTTCTTC. It specifies CASPGRTPGYNEEFF. The chain links TRBV7-2 to TRBJ2-5; possibly TRBD1 or TRBD2 for D (5 bases each). Looked up from germline, CDR1 is SGHTA and CDR2 is FQGNSA. This CDR3 comprises 15 residues.